This TCR beta chain was documented in a study of lymphopenia after photon versus proton radiotherapy. The CDR3 covers 11 residues. V gave up 2 bases and J gave up 8 bases, with 6 bases separating them. Germline values: CDR1 WSHSY, CDR2 SAAADI. The study, taken as a whole, reports: Relative stability marked proton patients; photon patients lost diversity and naive cells.

As regards this clone: Antigen specificity is unknown.

TCRdb keeps only in-frame clones here, not all; method: immunoSEQ multiplex PCR. The sample includes under 35,000 clones, 84% of them seen just once. Sample: peripheral blood, taken from a patient treated with proton-based radiotherapy. V and J are TRBV10-2 and TRBJ1-2; D unresolved. This TCR derives from a woman in her 70s with pancreatic cancer. CDR3 nucleotide sequence: TGCGCCAGCAGTGAGGGTAGCGGCTACACCTTC. Encoded protein: CASSEGSGYTF.